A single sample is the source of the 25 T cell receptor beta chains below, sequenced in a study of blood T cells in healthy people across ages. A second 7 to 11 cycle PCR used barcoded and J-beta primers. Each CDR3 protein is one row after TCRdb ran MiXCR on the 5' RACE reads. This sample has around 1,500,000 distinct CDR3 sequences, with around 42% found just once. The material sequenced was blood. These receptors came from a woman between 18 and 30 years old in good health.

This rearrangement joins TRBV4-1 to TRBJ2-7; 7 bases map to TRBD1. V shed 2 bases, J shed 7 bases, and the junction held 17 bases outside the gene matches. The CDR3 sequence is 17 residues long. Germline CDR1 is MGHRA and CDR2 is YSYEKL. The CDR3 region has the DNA TGCGCCAGCAGCCAAAGAGAAAAAGGGGGCCTGTCCGGAGAGCAGTACTTC. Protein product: CASSQREKGGLSGEQYF.

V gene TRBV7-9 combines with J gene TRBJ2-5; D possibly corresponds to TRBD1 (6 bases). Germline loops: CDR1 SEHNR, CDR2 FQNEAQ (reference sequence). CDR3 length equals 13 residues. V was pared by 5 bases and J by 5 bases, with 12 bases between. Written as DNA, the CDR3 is TGTGCCAGCAGCCCTACAGGGTGGGAGACCCAGTACTTC. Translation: CASSPTGWETQYF.

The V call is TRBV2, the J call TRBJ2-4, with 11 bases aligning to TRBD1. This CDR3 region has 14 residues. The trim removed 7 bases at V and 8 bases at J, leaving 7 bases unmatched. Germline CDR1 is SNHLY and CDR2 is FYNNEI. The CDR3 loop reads CASKSGQGAYIQYF. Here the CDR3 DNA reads TGTGCCAGCAAGAGCGGACAGGGGGCGTACATTCAGTACTTC.

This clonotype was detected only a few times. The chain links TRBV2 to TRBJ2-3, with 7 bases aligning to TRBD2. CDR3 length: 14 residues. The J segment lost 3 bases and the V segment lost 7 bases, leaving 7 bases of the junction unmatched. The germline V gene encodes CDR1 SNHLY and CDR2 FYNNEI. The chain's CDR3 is CASKKTSPTDTQYF. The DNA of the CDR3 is TGTGCCAGCAAAAAGACTAGCCCTACAGATACGCAGTATTTT.

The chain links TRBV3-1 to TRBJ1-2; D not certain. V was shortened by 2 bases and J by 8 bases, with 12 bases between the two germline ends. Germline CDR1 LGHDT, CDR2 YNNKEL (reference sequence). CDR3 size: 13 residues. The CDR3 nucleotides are TGTGCCAGCAGCCAAAAAGATAATTCGGGCTACACCTTC. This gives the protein CASSQKDNSGYTF.

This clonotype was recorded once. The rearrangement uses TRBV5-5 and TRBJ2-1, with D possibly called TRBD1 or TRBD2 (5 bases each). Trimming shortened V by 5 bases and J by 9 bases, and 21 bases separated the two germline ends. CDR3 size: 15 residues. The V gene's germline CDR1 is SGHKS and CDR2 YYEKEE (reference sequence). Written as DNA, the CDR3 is TGTGCCAGCAGGCAGTGGGGTGCAGGGCGGGCTGAGCAGTTCTTC. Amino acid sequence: CASRQWGAGRAEQFF.

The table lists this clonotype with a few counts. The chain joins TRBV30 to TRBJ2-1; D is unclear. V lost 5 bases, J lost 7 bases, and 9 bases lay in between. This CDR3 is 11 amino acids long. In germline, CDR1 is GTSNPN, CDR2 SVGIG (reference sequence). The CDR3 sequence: CAWGPSNEQFF. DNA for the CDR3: TGTGCCTGGGGCCCTTCAAATGAGCAGTTCTTC.

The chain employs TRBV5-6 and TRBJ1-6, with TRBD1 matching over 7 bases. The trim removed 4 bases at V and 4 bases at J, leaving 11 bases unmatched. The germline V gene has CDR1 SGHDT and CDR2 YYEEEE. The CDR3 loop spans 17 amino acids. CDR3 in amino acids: CASSERQGGDYNSPLHF. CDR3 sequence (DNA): TGTGCCAGCAGCGAAAGACAGGGTGGGGATTATAATTCACCCCTCCACTTT.

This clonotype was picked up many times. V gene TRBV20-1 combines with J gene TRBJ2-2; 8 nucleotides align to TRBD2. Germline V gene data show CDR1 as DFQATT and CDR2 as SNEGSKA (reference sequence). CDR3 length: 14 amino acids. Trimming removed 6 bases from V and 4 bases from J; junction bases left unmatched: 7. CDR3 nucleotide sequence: TGCAGTGCCGTCTTCAGCGGGGGCACCGGGGAGCTGTTTTTT. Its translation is CSAVFSGGTGELFF.

In DNA, the CDR3 is TGTGCCAGCAGTTTATCGGAGCCCTTTCCCCAGTACTTC. Amino acids: CASSLSEPFPQYF. The rearrangement links TRBV27 to TRBJ2-5, with D uncertain. This CDR3 has 13 amino acids. CDR1 and CDR2 (germline): MNHEY, SMNVEV (reference sequence). Deletions cut 0 bases from V and 9 bases from J, with 11 bases between.

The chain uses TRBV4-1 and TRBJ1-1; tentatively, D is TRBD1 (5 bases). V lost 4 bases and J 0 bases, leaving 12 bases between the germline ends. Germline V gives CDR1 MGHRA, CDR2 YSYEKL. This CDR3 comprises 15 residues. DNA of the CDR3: TGCGCCAGCAGCCTAGGGGAAGTGATGAACACTGAAGCTTTCTTT. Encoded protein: CASSLGEVMNTEAFF.

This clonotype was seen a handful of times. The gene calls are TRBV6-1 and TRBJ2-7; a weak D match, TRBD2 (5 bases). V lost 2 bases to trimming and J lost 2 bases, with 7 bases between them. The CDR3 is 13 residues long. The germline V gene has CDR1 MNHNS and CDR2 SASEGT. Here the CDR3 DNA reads TGTGCCAGCAGTGAATGGCGGGCCTACGAGCAGTACTTC. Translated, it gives CASSEWRAYEQYF.

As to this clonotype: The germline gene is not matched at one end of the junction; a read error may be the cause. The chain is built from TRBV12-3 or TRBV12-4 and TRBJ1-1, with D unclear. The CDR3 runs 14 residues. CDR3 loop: CAGSLESMNTEAFF. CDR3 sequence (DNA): TGTGCCGGCAGTTTAGAGTCAATGAACACTGAAGCTTTCTTT.

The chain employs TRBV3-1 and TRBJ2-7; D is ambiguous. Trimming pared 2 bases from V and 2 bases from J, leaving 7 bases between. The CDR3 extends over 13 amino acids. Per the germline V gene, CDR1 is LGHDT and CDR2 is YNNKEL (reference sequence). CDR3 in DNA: TGTGCCAGCAGCCAAAATGGCCCCTACGAGCAGTACTTC. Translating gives CASSQNGPYEQYF.

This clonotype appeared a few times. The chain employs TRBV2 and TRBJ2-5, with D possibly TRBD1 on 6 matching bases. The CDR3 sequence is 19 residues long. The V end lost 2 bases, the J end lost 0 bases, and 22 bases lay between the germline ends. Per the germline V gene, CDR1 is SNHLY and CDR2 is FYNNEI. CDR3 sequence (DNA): TGTGCCAGCAGTGAACGTGAGGCAGGACAGCCTAAGTACCAAGAGACCCAGTACTTC. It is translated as CASSEREAGQPKYQETQYF.

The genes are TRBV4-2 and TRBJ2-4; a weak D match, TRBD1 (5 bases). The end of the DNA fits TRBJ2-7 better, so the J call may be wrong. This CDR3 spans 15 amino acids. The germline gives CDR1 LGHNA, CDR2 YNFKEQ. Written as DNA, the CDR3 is TGTGCCAGCAGCTCCCAAAACTGGGGCTCTGACGAGCAGTACTTC. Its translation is CASSSQNWGSDEQYF.

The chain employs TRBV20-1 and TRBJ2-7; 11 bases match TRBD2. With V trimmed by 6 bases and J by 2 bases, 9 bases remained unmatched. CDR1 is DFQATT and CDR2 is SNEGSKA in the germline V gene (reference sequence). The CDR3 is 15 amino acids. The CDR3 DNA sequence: TGCAGTGCGGGGCAAGGGACTAGCGGCCCCTACGAGCAGTACTTC. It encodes CSAGQGTSGPYEQYF.

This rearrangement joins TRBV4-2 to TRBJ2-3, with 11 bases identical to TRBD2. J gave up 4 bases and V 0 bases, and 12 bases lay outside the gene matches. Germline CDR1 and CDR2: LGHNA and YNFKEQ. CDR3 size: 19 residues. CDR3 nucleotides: TGTGCCAGCAGCCAAGACTCGTTAGCGGGAGGGGGGAGATCAGATACGCAGTATTTT. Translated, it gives CASSQDSLAGGGRSDTQYF.

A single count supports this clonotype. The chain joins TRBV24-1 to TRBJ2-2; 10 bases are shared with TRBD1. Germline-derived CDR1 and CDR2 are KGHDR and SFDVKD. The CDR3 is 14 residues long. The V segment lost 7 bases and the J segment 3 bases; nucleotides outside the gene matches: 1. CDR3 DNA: TGTGCCACCAGCGGGACAGGGGACACCGGGGAGCTGTTTTTT. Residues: CATSGTGDTGELFF.

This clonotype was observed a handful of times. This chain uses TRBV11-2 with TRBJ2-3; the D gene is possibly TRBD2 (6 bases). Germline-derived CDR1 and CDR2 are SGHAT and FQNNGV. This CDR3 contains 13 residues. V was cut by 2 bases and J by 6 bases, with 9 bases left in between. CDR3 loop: CASSLWGVDTQYF. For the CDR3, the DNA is TGTGCCAGCAGCTTATGGGGGGTGGATACGCAGTATTTT.

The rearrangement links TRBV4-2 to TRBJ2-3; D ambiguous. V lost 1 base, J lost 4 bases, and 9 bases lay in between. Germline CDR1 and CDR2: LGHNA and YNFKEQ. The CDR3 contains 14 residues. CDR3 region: CASSQGLMSDTQYF. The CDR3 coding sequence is TGTGCCAGCAGCCAAGGTTTAATGTCAGATACGCAGTATTTT.

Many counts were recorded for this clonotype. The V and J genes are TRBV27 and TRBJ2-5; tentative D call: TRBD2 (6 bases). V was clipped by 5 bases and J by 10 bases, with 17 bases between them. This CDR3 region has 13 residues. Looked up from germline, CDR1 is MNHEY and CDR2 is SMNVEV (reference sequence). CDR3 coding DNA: TGTGCCAGCAGTCCGGGAGACTGGTCGTACCAGTACTTC. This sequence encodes CASSPGDWSYQYF.

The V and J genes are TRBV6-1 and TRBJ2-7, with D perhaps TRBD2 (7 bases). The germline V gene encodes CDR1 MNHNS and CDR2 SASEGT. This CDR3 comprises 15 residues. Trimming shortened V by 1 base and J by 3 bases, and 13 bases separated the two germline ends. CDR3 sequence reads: CASSEVGGAIYEQYF. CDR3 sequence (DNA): TGTGCCAGCAGTGAAGTTGGGGGGGCGATCTACGAGCAGTACTTC.

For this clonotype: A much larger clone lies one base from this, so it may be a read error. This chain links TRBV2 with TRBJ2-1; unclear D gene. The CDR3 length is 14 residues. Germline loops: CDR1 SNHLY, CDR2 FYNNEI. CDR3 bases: TGTGCCAGCAGTGAAGAAAGGAACTACAATGAGCAGCTCTTC. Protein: CASSEERNYNEQLF.

The CDR3 reads CATVRDRGRLGEKLFF. DNA of the CDR3: TGTGCCACCGTCCGGGACAGGGGGCGCCTAGGGGAAAAACTGTTTTTT. The chain recombines TRBV28 with TRBJ1-4; 12 bases are shared with TRBD1. Germline assignment: CDR1 MDHEN and CDR2 SYDVKM. Losses at the gene ends were 10 bases for V and 8 bases for J; bases not matched to a gene: 14. The CDR3 covers 16 residues.